The sequence of this TCR beta chain was determined in a study of CD8+CD57+ T cells in acquired aplastic anemia. The overall study: The mean DNA yield obtained from sorted CD4+ and CD8+ cells came to approximately 3.2 ug.

The germline gives CDR1 SGHNT, CDR2 YYREEE (reference sequence). The length of the CDR3 is 13 residues. The germline V and J ends were trimmed by 6 bases and 0 bases, with 9 bases remaining between them. All sequencing subjects had displayed CD8+CD57+ cell expansion on flow cytometry. Genomic DNA, serving as template, underwent TCR beta VDJ and CDR3 profiling. TCRdb reanalysed the reads using MiXCR and keeps one entry per CDR3 protein. The table shows 180,000 or so distinct CDR3 sequences, with less than 60% occurring only once. Sequencing was performed on sorted CD4+, CD8+, or CD8+CD57+ T cells (not recorded which) from PBMCs. This receptor was identified in a human donor with aplastic anemia. V gene TRBV5-4 combines with J gene TRBJ1-1; D possibly corresponds to TRBD1 (5 bases). CDR3: CASTTALNTEAFF. For the CDR3, the DNA is TGTGCCAGCACGACAGCCCTGAACACTGAAGCTTTCTTT.